The entry below gives a single T cell receptor (beta chain) sequence along with its context. No antigen is known for it. Base quality data are lacking; no much larger clone is found one base away. The data originate from a study of cytomegalovirus exposure and HLA in healthy donors (dated by TCRdb to about 2017). Study-wide context: According to a later analysis, one platform produced both the 110 or so validation repertoires and the 730 or so repertoires of the first cohort. The study aimed to test whether signatures of past pathogen exposure could be identified by cataloging public T cell receptors. Besides the first cohort of approximately 710 subjects, a separate validation cohort made up of roughly 120 different subjects was used. To predict cytomegalovirus infection status, the study brought together high-throughput TCR immunosequencing, statistical association of individual TCRs with disease status, and machine learning.

Donors formed part of the validation cohort, which comprised 120 or so subjects and was distinct from the first cohort of roughly 600 subjects. Paper-wide results and their limitations: A few of the identified cytomegalovirus-associated TCR beta chains were confirmed in vitro to be specific for cytomegalovirus antigens. A later analysis found that TCRs clustered in the first cohort also tended to co-occur in the 100 to 150 validation repertoires, with about 94% of cluster scores above 0. The classifier was reported to diagnose cytomegalovirus status with high specificity and sensitivity in both the original cohort and the validation cohort. The validation cohort had no HLA typing available for a later analysis, so co-occurrence within that cohort was assessed over all 120 or so repertoires. According to the authors, the approach could potentially be generalized to other disease states and immunological phenotypes. The study listed 164 TCR beta chains as associated with cytomegalovirus. Across donors, most TCR sequences were observed very rarely, whereas some public TCRs were present in many individuals.

Measured from the cysteine to the phenylalanine, the CDR3 is 13 residues long. The DNA shown is the 39-base CDR3, in frame from base 1. CDR1 and CDR2 (SNHLY, FYNNEI) derive from the germline V gene. V was cut back by 6 bases and J by 4 bases, leaving a gap of 12 bases between them. Library prep was done by the immunoSEQ multiplex PCR assay. Per the source publication's procedure: A statistical classification framework was developed to diagnose cytomegalovirus status using the catalog of TCR beta chain sequences. TCRdb's version of the immuneACCESS table is confined to in-frame rearrangements and falls short of the full clone set. An unresolved V gene accounts for under half of the shortfall where checked; the remainder is of unknown origin. Clone size and the V and J calls come from that table; the DNA yielded D and trimming. This sample comprises about 49,000 clones, roughly 92% of them detected only once. The ten largest account for approximately 1.4% of the sample.

In this chain, TRBV2 is recombined with TRBJ1-2; no D segment can be confidently identified. The source material was PBMCs. This sequence originates from a man between 18 and 35 years old in good health and CMV-seronegative. CDR3 loop: CASREGLSYGYTF. The bases read TGTGCCAGCAGGGAGGGCCTGTCCTATGGCTACACCTTC.